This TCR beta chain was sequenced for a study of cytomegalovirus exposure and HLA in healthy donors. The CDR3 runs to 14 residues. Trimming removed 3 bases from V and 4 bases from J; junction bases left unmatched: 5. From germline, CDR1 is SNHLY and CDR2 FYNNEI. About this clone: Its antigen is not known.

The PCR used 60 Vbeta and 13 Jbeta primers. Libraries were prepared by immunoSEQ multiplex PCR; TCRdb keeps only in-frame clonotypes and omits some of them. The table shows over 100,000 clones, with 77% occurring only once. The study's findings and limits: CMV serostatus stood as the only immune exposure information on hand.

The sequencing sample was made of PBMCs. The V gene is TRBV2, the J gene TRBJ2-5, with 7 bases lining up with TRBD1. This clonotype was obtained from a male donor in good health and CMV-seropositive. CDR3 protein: CASSDRSGGETQYF. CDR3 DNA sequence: TGTGCCAGCAGTGATAGGTCAGGGGGAGAGACCCAGTACTTC.